A single sample gave rise to the 5 T cell receptor beta chains below, sequenced in a study of blood T cell repertoires in COVID-19 (dated by TCRdb to about 2020). To prepare the library, the immunoSEQ multiplex PCR assay was applied. TCRdb retrieved this table from immuneACCESS and kept in-frame rearrangements only. Not all clones are present; in checked studies, unresolved V genes account for under half, and no reason is known for the remainder. This sample is represented by 400,000 or so clones; around nine tenths of them were singletons. Of the sample, 3% falls within the top ten clones. Source material: peripheral blood. Receptors originate from a human donor in a cohort sampled during active COVID-19.

The rearrangement uses TRBV4-1 and TRBJ2-3; TRBD2 matches at 12 bases. The CDR3 contains 17 residues. Losses at the gene ends were 1 base for V and 1 base for J; bases not matched to a gene: 3. Germline V CDR1 and CDR2: MGHRA, YSYEKL. As DNA, the CDR3 is TGCGCCAGCAGCCAAGTGGCTAGCGGGAGGGGCACAGATACGCAGTATTTT. Protein: CASSQVASGRGTDTQYF.

CDR3 amino acids: CASSLARFTDTQYF. CDR3 coding DNA: TGTGCCAGCAGTTTGGCCAGGTTCACAGATACGCAGTATTTT. The chain recombines TRBV28 with TRBJ2-3, with D unclear. Germline-derived CDR1 and CDR2 are MDHEN and SYDVKM. V lost 3 bases and J 2 bases, leaving 9 bases between the germline ends. The CDR3 covers 14 residues.

This chain's CDR3 is CASSLKYRGNQPQHF. The CDR3, as DNA: TGTGCCAGCAGTTTGAAATACAGGGGCAATCAGCCCCAGCATTTT. The chain carries TRBV27 and TRBJ1-5; D perhaps matches TRBD1 (6 bases). CDR1 and CDR2 (germline): MNHEY, SMNVEV (reference sequence). Trimming pared 3 bases from V and 2 bases from J, leaving 11 bases between. The CDR3 is made up of 15 amino acids.

V usage is TRBV29-1 and J usage is TRBJ1-2; 7 bases match TRBD1. Germline trimming cut 5 bases from V and 0 bases from J; bases unmatched to any gene: 6. The CDR3 totals 14 residues. Germline V lookup: CDR1 SQVTM, CDR2 ANQGSEA. The CDR3 DNA reads as TGCAGCGTTACTATAGACAGGGCTAACTATGGCTACACCTTC. This codes for CSVTIDRANYGYTF.

The chain combines TRBV28 with TRBJ1-6; tentatively, D is TRBD1 (6 bases). V lost 5 bases and J lost 8, with 13 bases in between. The V gene's germline CDR1 is MDHEN and CDR2 SYDVKM. The CDR3 is 14 amino acids. The CDR3 sequence is CASSPGDIHSPLHF. In DNA, the CDR3 is TGTGCCAGCAGTCCAGGGGACATTCATTCACCCCTCCACTTT.